This TCR beta chain was captured by sequencing in a study of blood T cell repertoires in COVID-19. Trimming removed 6 bases from V and 6 bases from J, with 17 bases in between. Germline CDR1 SGHDN, CDR2 FVKESK. CDR3 length: 14 amino acids. In the study's own analysis: Estimates of nucleated cell counts were drawn from the amplification of reference gene primers. Only in-frame clones appear in the TCRdb table, and some are missing; sequencing was by immunoSEQ multiplex PCR. That table furnishes V, J and clone size, whereas the DNA furnished D and trimming. The sample carries 43,000 or so clones, roughly four fifths recorded once.

The chain employs TRBV14 and TRBJ1-2; D perhaps matches TRBD1 (5 bases). Sequencing was done on a sample of peripheral blood. This clonotype was sampled from a woman between 55 and 75 years old with acute or convalescent COVID-19. The CDR3 is CASSVARGLDGYTF. The CDR3 nucleotides are TGTGCCAGCAGTGTAGCTCGGGGACTGGATGGCTACACCTTC.